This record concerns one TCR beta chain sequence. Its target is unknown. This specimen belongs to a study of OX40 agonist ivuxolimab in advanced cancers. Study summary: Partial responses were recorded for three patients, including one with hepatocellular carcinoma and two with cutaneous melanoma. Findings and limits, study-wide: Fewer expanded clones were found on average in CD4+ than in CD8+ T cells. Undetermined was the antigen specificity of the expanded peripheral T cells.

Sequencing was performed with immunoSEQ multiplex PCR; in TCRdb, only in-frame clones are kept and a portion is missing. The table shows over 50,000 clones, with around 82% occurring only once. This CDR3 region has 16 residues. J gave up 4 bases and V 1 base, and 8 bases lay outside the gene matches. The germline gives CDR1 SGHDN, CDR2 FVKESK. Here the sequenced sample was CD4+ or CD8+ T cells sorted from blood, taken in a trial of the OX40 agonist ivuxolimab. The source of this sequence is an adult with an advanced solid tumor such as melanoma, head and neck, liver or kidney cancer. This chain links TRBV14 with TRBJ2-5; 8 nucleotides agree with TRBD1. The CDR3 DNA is TGTGCCAGCAGCCAAGCCAGGGGGCGAGTCCTAGAGACCCAGTACTTC. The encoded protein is CASSQARGRVLETQYF.